Included here is one T cell receptor (beta chain) sequence, with context. This sample stems from a study of blood T cell repertoires in COVID-19. Background on the study: Sample material is recorded as cDNA or gDNA derived from T cells, B-cell-depleted T cells, or PBMCs.

Authors' methods: Nucleated cell counts were estimated from reference gene primer amplification. TCRdb keeps only in-frame clones here, not all; method: immunoSEQ multiplex PCR. V and J calls and clone size come straight from that table; D and trimming were deduced from the DNA. Of 120,000 to 150,000 clones listed, roughly 82% are singletons. V was shortened by 0 bases and J by 5 bases, with 16 bases between the two germline ends. This CDR3 contains 15 residues. Germline V gives CDR1 SQVTM, CDR2 ANQGSEA. This receptor was obtained from a human donor in a cohort sampled during active COVID-19. The chain employs TRBV29-1 and TRBJ1-1; unclear D gene. Sequenced: peripheral blood. The CDR3 loop reads CSVEEGRVTVTEAFF. In DNA form, the CDR3 reads TGCAGCGTTGAAGAGGGTCGGGTGACGGTGACTGAAGCTTTCTTT.